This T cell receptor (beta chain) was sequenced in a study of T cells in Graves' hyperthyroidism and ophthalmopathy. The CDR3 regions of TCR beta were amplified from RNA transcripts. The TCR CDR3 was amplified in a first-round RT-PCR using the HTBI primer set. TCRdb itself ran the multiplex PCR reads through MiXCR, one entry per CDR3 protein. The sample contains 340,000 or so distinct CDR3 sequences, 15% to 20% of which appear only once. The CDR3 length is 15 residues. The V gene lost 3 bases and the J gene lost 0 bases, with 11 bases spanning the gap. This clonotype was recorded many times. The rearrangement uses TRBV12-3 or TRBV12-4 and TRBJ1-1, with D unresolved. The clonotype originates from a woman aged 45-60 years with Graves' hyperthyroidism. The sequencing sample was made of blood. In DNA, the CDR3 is TGTGCCAGCAGTTTTCAGGTTTCCCTGAACACTGAAGCTTTCTTT. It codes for CASSFQVSLNTEAFF.